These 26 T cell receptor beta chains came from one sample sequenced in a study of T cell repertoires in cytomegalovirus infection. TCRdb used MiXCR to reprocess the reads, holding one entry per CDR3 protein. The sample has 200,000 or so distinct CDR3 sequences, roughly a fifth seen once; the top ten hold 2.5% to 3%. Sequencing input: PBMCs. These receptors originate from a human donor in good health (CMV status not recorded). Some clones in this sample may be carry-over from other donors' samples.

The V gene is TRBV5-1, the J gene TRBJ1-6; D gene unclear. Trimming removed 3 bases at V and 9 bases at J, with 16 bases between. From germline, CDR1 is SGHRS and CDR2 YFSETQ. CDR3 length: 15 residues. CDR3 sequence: CASSSGSNVPSPLHF. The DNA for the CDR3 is TGCGCCAGCAGCTCGGGTTCGAACGTACCTTCACCCCTCCACTTT.

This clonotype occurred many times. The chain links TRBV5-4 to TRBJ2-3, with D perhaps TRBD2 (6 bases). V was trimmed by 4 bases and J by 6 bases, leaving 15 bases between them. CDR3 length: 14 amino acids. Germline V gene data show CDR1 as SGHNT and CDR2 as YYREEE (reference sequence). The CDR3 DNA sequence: TGTGCCAGCAGCGCCGGGTTCAGCGGGGATACGCAGTATTTT. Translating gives CASSAGFSGDTQYF.

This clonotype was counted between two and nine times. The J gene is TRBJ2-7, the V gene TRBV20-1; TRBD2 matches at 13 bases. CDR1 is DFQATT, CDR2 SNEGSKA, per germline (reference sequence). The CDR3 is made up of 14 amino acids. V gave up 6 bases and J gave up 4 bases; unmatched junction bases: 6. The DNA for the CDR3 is TGCAGTGCCACGGGGACTAGCGGGGAATACGAGCAGTACTTC. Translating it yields CSATGTSGEYEQYF.

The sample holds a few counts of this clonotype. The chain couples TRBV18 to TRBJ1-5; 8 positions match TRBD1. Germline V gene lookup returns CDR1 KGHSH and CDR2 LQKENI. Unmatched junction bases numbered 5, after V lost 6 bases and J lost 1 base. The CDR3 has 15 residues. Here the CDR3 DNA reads TGTGCCAGCTCCCAGGACAGGGACAGCAATCAGCCCCAGCATTTT. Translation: CASSQDRDSNQPQHF.

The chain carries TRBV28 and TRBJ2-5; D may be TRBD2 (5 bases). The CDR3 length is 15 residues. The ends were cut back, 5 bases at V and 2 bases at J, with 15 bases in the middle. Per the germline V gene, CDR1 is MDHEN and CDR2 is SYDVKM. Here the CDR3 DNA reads TGTGCCAGCAGTCCCCCTCCTAGCAGGCAAGAGACCCAGTACTTC. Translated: CASSPPPSRQETQYF.

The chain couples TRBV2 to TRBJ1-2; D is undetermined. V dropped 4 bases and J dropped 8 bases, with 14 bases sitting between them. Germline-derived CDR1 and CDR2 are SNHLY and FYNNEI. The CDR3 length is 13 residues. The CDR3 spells CASSGRQLGGYTF. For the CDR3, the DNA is TGTGCCAGCAGTGGACGGCAGCTCGGCGGCTACACCTTC.

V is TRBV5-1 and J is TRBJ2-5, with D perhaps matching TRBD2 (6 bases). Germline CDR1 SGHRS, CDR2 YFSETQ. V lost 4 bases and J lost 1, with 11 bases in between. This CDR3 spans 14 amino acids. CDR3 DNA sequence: TGCGCCAGCAGCCTCGGGACTTCCCAAGAGACCCAGTACTTC. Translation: CASSLGTSQETQYF. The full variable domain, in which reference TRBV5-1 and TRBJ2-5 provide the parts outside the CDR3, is KAGVTQTPRYLIKTRGQQVTLSCSPISGHRSVSWYQQTPGQGLQFLFEYFSETQRNKGNFPGRFSGRQFSNSRSEMNVSTLELGDSALYLCASSLGTSQETQYFGPGTRLLVL.

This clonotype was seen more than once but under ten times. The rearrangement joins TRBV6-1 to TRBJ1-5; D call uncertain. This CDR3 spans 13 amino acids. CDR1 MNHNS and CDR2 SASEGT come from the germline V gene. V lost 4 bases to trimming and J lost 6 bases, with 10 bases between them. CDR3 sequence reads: CASSGEVFQPQHF. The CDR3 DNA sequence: TGTGCCAGCAGTGGTGAGGTTTTTCAGCCCCAGCATTTT.

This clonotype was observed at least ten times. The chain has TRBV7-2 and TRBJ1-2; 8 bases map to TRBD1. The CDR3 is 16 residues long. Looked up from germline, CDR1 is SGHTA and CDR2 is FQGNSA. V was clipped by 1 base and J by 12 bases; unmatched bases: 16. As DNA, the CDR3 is TGTGCCAGCAGCTTAGAGGGGGTTGGGGACAGGCGAGGCCACACCTTC. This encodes CASSLEGVGDRRGHTF.

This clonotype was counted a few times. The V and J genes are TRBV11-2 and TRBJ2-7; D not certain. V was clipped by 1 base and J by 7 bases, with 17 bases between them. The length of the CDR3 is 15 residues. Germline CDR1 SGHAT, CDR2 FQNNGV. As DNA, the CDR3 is TGTGCCAGCAGCTTAGGTCTGCAGGAACGCTATGAGCAGTACTTC. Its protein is CASSLGLQERYEQYF.

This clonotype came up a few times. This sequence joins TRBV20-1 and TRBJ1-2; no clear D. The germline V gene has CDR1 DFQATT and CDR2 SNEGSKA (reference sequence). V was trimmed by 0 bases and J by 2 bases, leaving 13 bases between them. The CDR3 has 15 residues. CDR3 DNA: TGCAGTGCTAGAGATCCCATTCTTGGGAACTATGGCTACACCTTC. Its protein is CSARDPILGNYGYTF.

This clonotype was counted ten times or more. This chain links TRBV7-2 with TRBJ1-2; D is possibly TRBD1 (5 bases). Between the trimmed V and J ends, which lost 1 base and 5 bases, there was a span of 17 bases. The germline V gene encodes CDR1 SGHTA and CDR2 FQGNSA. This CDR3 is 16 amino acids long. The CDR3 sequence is CASSLVGAGSGYGYTF. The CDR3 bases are TGTGCCAGCAGCTTAGTCGGGGCAGGGTCGGGATATGGCTACACCTTC.

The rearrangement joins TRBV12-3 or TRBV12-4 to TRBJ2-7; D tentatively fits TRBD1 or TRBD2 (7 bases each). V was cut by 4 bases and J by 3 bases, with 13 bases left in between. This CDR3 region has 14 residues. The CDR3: CASSSGGQIYEQYF. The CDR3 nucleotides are TGTGCCAGCAGTTCGGGGGGACAGATCTACGAGCAGTACTTC.

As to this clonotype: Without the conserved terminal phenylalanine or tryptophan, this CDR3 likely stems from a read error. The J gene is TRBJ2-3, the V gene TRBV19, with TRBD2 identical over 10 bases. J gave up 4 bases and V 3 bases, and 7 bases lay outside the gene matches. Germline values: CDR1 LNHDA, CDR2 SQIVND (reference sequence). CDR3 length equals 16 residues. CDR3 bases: TGTGCCAGTAGTATGTTAACTAGCGGGAACCCAGATACGCAGTATATT. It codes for CASSMLTSGNPDTQYI.

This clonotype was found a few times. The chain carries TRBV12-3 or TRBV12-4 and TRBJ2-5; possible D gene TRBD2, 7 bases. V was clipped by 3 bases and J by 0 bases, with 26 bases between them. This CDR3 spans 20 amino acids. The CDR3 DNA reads TGTGCCAGCAGTTTGGGGGGGGCTAGCGGAGGAAGGGGGTACCAAGAGACCCAGTACTTC. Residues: CASSLGGASGGRGYQETQYF.

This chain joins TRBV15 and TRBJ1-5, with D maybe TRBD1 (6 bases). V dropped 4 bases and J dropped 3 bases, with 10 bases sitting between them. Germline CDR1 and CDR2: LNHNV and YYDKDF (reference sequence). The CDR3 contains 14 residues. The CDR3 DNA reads TGTGCCACCAGCACCGACAGGCTCAATCAGCCCCAGCATTTT. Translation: CATSTDRLNQPQHF. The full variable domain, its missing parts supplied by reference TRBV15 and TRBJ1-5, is DAMVIQNPRYQVTQFGKPVTLSCSQTLNHNVMYWYQQKSSQAPKLLFHYYDKDFNNEADTPDNFQSRRPNTSFCFLDIRSPGLGDTAMYLCATSTDRLNQPQHFGDGTRLSIL.

The CDR3 loop is CATSDQRPGELFF. The CDR3, as DNA: TGTGCCACCAGTGACCAGAGACCCGGGGAGCTGTTTTTT. The J gene is TRBJ2-2, the V gene TRBV24-1; D not certain. CDR1 and CDR2 (germline): KGHDR, SFDVKD. V lost 4 bases, J lost 6 bases, and 8 bases lay in between. The CDR3 contains 13 residues.

CDR3 protein: CASSDFSGRMVDTQYF. CDR3 DNA: TGTGCCAGCAGTGATTTTAGCGGGAGGATGGTAGATACGCAGTATTTT. This chain connects TRBV6-1 to TRBJ2-3; 10 bases align to TRBD2. The CDR3 runs 16 residues. With 3 bases clipped from V and 5 bases from J, the junction kept 8 bases outside the gene matches. Per the germline V gene, CDR1 is MNHNS and CDR2 is SASEGT.

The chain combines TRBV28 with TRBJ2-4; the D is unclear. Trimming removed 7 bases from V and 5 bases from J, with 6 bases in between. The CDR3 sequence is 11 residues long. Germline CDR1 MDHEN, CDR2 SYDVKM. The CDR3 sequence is CASTFQNIQYF. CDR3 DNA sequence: TGTGCCAGCACGTTCCAAAACATTCAGTACTTC.

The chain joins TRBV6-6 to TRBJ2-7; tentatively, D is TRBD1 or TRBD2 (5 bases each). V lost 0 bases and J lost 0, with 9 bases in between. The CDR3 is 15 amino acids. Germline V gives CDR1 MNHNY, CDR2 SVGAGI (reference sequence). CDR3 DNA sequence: TGTGCCAGCAGTTACTCGACGGGGCGCTCCTACGAGCAGTACTTC. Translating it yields CASSYSTGRSYEQYF.

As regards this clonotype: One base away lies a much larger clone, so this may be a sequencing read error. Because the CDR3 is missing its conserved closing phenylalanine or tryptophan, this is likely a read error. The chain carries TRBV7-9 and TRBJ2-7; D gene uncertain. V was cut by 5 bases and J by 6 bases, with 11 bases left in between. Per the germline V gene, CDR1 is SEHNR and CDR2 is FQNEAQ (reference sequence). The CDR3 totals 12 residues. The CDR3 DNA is TGTGCCAGCAGCCCAACCCTAGGCGAGCAGTACCTC. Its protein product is CASSPTLGEQYL.

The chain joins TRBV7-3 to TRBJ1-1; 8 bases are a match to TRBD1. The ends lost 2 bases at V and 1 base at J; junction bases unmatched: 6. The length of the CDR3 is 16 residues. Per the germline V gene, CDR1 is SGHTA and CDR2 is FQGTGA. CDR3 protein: CASSLVPGQGNTEAFF. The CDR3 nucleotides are TGTGCCAGCAGCTTAGTACCCGGACAGGGGAACACTGAAGCTTTCTTT. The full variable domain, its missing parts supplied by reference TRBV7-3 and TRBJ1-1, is GAGVSQTPSNKVTEKGKYVELRCDPISGHTALYWYRQSLGQGPEFLIYFQGTGAADDSGLPNDRFFAVRPEGSVSTLKIQRTERGDSAVYLCASSLVPGQGNTEAFFGQGTRLTVV.

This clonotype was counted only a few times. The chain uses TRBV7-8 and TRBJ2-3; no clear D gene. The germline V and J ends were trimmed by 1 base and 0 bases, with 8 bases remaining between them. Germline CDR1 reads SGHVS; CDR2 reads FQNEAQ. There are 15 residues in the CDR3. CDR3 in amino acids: CASSLGQASTDTQYF. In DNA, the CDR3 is TGTGCCAGCAGCTTAGGCCAGGCTAGCACAGATACGCAGTATTTT.

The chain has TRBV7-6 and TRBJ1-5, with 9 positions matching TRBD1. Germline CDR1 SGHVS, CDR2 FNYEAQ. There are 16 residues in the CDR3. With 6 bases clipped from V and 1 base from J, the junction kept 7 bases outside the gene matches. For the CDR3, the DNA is TGTGCCAGCAGTTTTACAGGGGGCGAAAGCAATCAGCCCCAGCATTTT. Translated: CASSFTGGESNQPQHF. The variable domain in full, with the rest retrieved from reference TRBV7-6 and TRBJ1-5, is GAGVSQSPRYKVTKRGQDVALRCDPISGHVSLYWYRQALGQGPEFLTYFNYEAQQDKSGLPNDRFSAERPEGSISTLTIQRTEQRDSAMYRCASSFTGGESNQPQHFGDGTRLSIL.

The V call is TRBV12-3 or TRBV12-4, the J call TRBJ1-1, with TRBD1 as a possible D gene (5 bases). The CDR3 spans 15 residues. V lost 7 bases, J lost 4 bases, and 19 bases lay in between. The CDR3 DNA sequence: TGTGCCAGCATTGCAGGGAGGAGGTTAAGCACTGAAGCTTTCTTT. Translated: CASIAGRRLSTEAFF.

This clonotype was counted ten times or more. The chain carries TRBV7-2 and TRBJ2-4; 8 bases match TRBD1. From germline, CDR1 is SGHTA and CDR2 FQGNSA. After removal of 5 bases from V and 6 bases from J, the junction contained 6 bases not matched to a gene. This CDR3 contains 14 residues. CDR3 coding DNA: TGTGCCAGCAGCCCGCGGACAGGGAGAAACATTCAGTACTTC. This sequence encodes CASSPRTGRNIQYF.